This T cell receptor (beta chain) originates from a study of neurological immune-mediated disorders (dated by TCRdb to about 2019). Looking at the study overall: Among the approximately 35 multiple sclerosis patients, approximately 31 had relapsing-remitting MS and 3 had secondary progressive MS. The study compared peripheral blood TCR-beta repertoires of HTLV-I-associated myelopathy (HAM/TSP) patients, multiple sclerosis patients and healthy controls using UMI-based sequencing. Alongside PBMC samples, the set of around 99 TCR-beta libraries contained longitudinal samples, technical triplicates, and paired CD4+ and CD8+ T-cell subsets that had been sorted. The cohort comprised about 68 subjects: about 15 HAM/TSP patients, approximately 34 multiple sclerosis patients and about 20 healthy controls.

Libraries from unsorted PBMCs were made from 2 million PBMCs kept in RNAlater at -80 degrees C until RNA extraction. The multiple sclerosis patients were enrolled in a US clinical protocol that used magnetic resonance imaging to evaluate disease progression. PBMCs were separated from peripheral blood using Ficoll-Hypaque density gradient centrifugation and then cryopreserved in liquid nitrogen. Paper-wide results and their limitations: Across subjects, expanded clones never shared an identical CDR3 amino acid sequence, which suggests that the TCR-beta repertoires in every group were private. The highest TCR clonal expansion was observed in HAM/TSP patients, whereas the lowest was observed in MS patients, even when compared with healthy controls. In phylogenetic analysis, the repertoires of 18 of 34 MS patients grouped into a cluster of related CDR3 sequences, which suggests a possible signature at the repertoire level. No association of the MS cluster with clinical or MRI features was observed, and the need for larger cohorts was stated by the authors.

The CDR3 covers 16 residues, taking in both the cysteine and the phenylalanine. This entry keeps only the CDR3 DNA: 48 bases, framed from base 1. Trimming leaves V shorter by 2 bases and J shorter by 3 bases, with the junction holding 6 bases beyond the gene matches. From a lookup of the germline V gene, CDR1 and CDR2 are MGHRA and YSYEKL. cDNA was synthesized by template-switch 5'RACE using a primer with a 10-nucleotide random unique molecular identifier that tagged each TCR transcript. Each sequencing run produced over 160 million TCR-beta sequences covering 15-18 subjects. Total RNA was extracted with the RNeasy kit. TCR-beta VDJ regions were amplified with primers for the TCR constant region and the 5'RACE anchor, using the KAPA Real-time Library Amplification kit. A first PCR added sample indexes and Illumina adaptors, and a second PCR then raised library yield. After Ampure bead purification, the TCR product of roughly 650 bp was size-selected on a 2% E-gel SizeSelection system. Before pooling, library quality was checked on a Bioanalyzer, concentration was measured with Qubit, and libraries were quantified with the Kapa Library Quantification kit. An Illumina HiSeq 2500 was used to sequence the libraries paired-end at 2 x 150 bp. To increase sequence diversity, about 23-30% phiX was spiked into each library pool. The authors' pipeline ran thus. The quality-filtered reads were processed with the UMI-based MiGEC pipeline, whose error correction step removed more than 80% of the raw TCR sequences. VDJ genes were aligned to IMGT germline references, and clonotypes were defined by unique CDR3 amino acid sequence plus V-J genes. Clonal expansion, Shannon diversity, and CDR3 relatedness (CalcPairwiseDistances, ClusterSamples) were evaluated with VDJtools, and phylogenetic trees were built with CLCbio workbench. Expanded clones were defined as having at least 8 unique UMIs, based on coefficient-of-variation modelling across technical triplicates. TCRdb handled the public reads itself, with Q25 trimming in fastp and clone calling in MiXCR, and kept productive beta chains. Rows merge per CDR3 protein into single entries with the most common DNA and genes. The V and J calls, along with clone size, are taken from TCRdb and not from the paper's own processing. For this sample there are more than 75,000 distinct CDR3 sequences; about 5% appear just once. 2% to 2.5% of the sample is taken by the ten largest.

A few counts support this clonotype. Its cognate antigen has yet to be identified. No base quality information exists; no much larger clone differs at one position. The chain employs TRBV4-1 and TRBJ2-2; 7 bases in the junction line up with TRBD1. The sequencing sample was made of PBMCs. The receptor was derived from a woman aged 30 to 39 with multiple sclerosis. The CDR3 region reads CASSQPRQGHTGELFF. DNA sequence: TGCGCCAGCAGCCAACCGAGACAGGGACACACCGGGGAGCTGTTTTTT.